This passage covers 13 T cell receptor beta chains from one sample sequenced in a study of cytomegalovirus exposure and HLA in healthy donors. The PCR made use of 60 Vbeta and 13 Jbeta primers. TCRdb's copy holds only in-frame clones and misses some; the assay was immunoSEQ multiplex PCR. This table has around 180,000 clones, about 90% appearing once. Sequencing was done on a sample of PBMCs. These receptors were taken from a girl in the first two years of life in good health and CMV-seronegative.

The rearrangement links TRBV5-4 to TRBJ2-3; 8 nucleotides match TRBD2. Germline values: CDR1 SGHNT, CDR2 YYREEE (reference sequence). V lost 5 bases, J lost 8 bases, and 10 bases stayed unmatched. The CDR3 length is 14 residues. CDR3 DNA sequence: TGTGCCAGCAGGGCCGGGGGGGGGCCAGCTACGCAGTATTTT. It specifies CASRAGGGPATQYF.

J is TRBJ2-7 and V is TRBV7-2, with D tentatively TRBD2 (6 bases). The CDR3 spans 15 residues. Germline V gene data show CDR1 as SGHTA and CDR2 as FQGNSA. V lost 5 bases to trimming and J lost 0 bases, with 14 bases between them. CDR3 bases: TGTGCCAGCAGCGCACGGGAGCGTAGCTCCTACGAGCAGTACTTC. Its translation is CASSARERSSYEQYF.

As concerns this clone: Distinct nucleotide sequences in the sample also encode this CDR3. This chain uses TRBV4-3 with TRBJ2-7, with a possible D match to TRBD2 (5 bases). Germline V gene sequence: CDR1 LGHNA, CDR2 YSLEER. The V end was cut by 4 bases, the J end by 3 bases, with 13 bases between. This CDR3 is built from 14 residues. The CDR3 region has the DNA TGCGCCAGCAGCCCGGACCCTACTAGCTACGAGCAGTACTTC. It yields the protein CASSPDPTSYEQYF.

The chain has TRBV7-9 and TRBJ2-2, with no clear D. Trimming removed 5 bases from V and 3 bases from J, with 10 bases in between. This CDR3 comprises 14 residues. Germline loops: CDR1 SEHNR, CDR2 FQNEAQ (reference sequence). The CDR3 nucleotides are TGTGCCAGCAGCGCATACCGGGACACCGGGGAGCTGTTTTTT. Its protein product is CASSAYRDTGELFF.

The chain combines TRBV7-8 with TRBJ2-5; D is uncertain. The germline V and J ends were trimmed by 5 bases and 5 bases, with 15 bases remaining between them. This CDR3 region has 14 residues. From germline, CDR1 is SGHVS and CDR2 FQNEAQ. The DNA for the CDR3 is TGTGCCAGCAGCCGCCACTACTATGGGGAGACCCAGTACTTC. This translates into CASSRHYYGETQYF.

This chain uses TRBV6-5 with TRBJ2-7; no reliable D call. The germline V and J ends were trimmed by 2 bases and 3 bases, with 14 bases remaining between them. Germline V gene sequence: CDR1 MNHEY, CDR2 SVGAGI. The CDR3 consists of 15 residues. The CDR3: CASSYRINLDYEQYF. The DNA of the CDR3 is TGTGCCAGCAGTTACCGAATAAACCTAGACTACGAGCAGTACTTC.

The J gene is TRBJ1-5, the V gene TRBV6-5; tentative D call: TRBD1 (5 bases). This CDR3 region has 15 residues. Germline-derived CDR1 and CDR2 are MNHEY and SVGAGI. The germline V and J ends were trimmed by 6 bases and 2 bases, with 14 bases remaining between them. The CDR3 protein is CASRPGGSGNQPQHF. CDR3 sequence (DNA): TGTGCCAGCAGGCCCGGGGGGTCGGGCAATCAGCCCCAGCATTTT.

J is TRBJ1-3 and V is TRBV5-5; a possible D gene is TRBD1 (5 bases). Looked up from germline, CDR1 is SGHKS and CDR2 is YYEKEE (reference sequence). The CDR3 has 15 amino acids. V dropped 0 bases and J dropped 4 bases, with 11 bases sitting between them. This CDR3 reads CASSLVAGRGNTIYF. DNA of the CDR3: TGTGCCAGCAGCTTGGTGGCAGGGCGGGGAAACACCATATATTTT.

The chain uses TRBV19 and TRBJ1-1; D gene uncertain. Looked up from germline, CDR1 is LNHDA and CDR2 is SQIVND (reference sequence). The CDR3 has 15 amino acids. The ends were cut back, 3 bases at V and 6 bases at J, with 17 bases in the middle. CDR3 protein: CASSIRTGNLAEAFF. In DNA form, the CDR3 reads TGTGCCAGTAGTATCAGGACGGGGAATTTGGCTGAAGCTTTCTTT.

V is TRBV10-3 and J is TRBJ1-1; 7 bases align to TRBD1. The V gene's germline CDR1 is ENHRY and CDR2 SYGVKD. V shed 7 bases, J shed 5 bases, and the junction held 7 bases outside the gene matches. The CDR3 totals 13 residues. CDR3 residues: CAINGQASTEAFF. Here the CDR3 DNA reads TGTGCCATCAATGGACAGGCAAGTACTGAAGCTTTCTTT.

The chain uses TRBV9 and TRBJ2-5; 8 bases agree with TRBD2. V was clipped by 0 bases and J by 4 bases; unmatched bases: 8. Per germline, CDR1 SGDLS and CDR2 YYNGEE. CDR3 length: 16 amino acids. The CDR3 bases are TGTGCCAGCAGCGTAGGACGGGGACTAGTAGGAGAGACCCAGTACTTC. Translated: CASSVGRGLVGETQYF. Full variable domain (outside the CDR3, taken from reference TRBV9 and TRBJ2-5): DSGVTQTPKHLITATGQRVTLRCSPRSGDLSVYWYQQSLDQGLQFLIQYYNGEERAKGNILERFSAQQFPDLHSELNLSSLELGDSALYFCASSVGRGLVGETQYFGPGTRLLVL.

This clone has a handful of counts. The rearrangement uses TRBV29-1 and TRBJ2-3; perhaps TRBD1 as D (5 bases). The CDR3 spans 13 residues. Per the germline V gene, CDR1 is SQVTM and CDR2 is ANQGSEA. Trimming removed 3 bases at V and 5 bases at J, with 12 bases between. CDR3 DNA sequence: TGCAGCGTTGACTGGGGCGCGTTAGATACGCAGTATTTT. Translated, it gives CSVDWGALDTQYF.

The gene calls are TRBV9 and TRBJ2-5; 10 bases are shared with TRBD2. The V gene end was trimmed by 0 bases and the J gene end by 8 bases; junction bases not matched to a gene: 7. The CDR3 loop spans 15 amino acids. The germline gives CDR1 SGDLS, CDR2 YYNGEE. The CDR3 DNA reads TGTGCCAGCAGCGTAGATCCAGCGGGGGGGCGCACCCAGTACTTC. This encodes CASSVDPAGGRTQYF.